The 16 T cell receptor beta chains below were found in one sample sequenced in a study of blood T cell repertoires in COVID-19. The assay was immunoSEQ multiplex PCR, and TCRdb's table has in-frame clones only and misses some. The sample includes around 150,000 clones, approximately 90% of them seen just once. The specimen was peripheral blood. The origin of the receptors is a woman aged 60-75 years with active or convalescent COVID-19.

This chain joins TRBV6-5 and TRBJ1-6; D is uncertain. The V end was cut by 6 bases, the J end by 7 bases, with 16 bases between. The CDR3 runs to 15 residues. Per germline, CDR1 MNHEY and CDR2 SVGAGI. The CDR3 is CASRRGPLENSPLHF. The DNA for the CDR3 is TGTGCCAGCAGACGAGGGCCGCTGGAAAATTCACCCCTCCACTTT.

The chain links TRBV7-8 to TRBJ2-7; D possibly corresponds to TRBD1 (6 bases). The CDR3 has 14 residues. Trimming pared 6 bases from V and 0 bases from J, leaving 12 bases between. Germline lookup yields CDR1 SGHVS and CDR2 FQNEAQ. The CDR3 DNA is TGTGCCAGCAGTTCTACAGGGAACTCCTACGAGCAGTACTTC. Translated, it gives CASSSTGNSYEQYF.

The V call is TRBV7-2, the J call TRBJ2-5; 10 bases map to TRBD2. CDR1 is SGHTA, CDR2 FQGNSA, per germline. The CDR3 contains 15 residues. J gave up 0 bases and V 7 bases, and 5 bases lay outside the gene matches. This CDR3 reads CASIRSGGYQETQYF. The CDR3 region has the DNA TGTGCCAGCATCCGTAGCGGGGGGTACCAAGAGACCCAGTACTTC.

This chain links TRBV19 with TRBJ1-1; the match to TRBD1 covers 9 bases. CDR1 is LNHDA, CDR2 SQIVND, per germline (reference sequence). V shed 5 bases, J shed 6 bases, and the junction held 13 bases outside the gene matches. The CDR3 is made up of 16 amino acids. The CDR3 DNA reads TGTGCCAGTAGTCGCGTAGTCGGGACAGGGTTATCTGAAGCTTTCTTT. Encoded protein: CASSRVVGTGLSEAFF.

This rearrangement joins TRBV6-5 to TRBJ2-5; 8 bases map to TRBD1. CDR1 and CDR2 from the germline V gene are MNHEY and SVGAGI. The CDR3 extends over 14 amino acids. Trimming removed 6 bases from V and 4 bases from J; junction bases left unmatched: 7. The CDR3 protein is CASRRQGSGETQYF. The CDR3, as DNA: TGTGCCAGCAGACGACAGGGGTCCGGAGAGACCCAGTACTTC.

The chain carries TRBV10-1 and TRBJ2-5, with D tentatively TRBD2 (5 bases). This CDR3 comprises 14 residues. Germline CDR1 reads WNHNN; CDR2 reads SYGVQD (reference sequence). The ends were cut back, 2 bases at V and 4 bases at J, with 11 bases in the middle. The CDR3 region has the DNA TGCGCCAGCAGTGAGGTACTCGGAGGAGAGACCCAGTACTTC. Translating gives CASSEVLGGETQYF.

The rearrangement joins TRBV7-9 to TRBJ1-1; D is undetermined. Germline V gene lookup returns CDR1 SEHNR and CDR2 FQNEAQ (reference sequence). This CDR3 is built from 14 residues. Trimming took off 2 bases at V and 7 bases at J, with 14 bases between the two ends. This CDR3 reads CASSLRQLGLEAFF. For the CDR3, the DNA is TGTGCCAGCAGCTTAAGGCAGCTAGGACTTGAAGCTTTCTTT.

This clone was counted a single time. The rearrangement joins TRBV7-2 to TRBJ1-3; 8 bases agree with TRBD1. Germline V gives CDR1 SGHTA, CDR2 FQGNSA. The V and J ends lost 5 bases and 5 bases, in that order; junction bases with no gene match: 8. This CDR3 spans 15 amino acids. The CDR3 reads CASSQGQGGRNTIYF. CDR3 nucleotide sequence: TGTGCCAGCAGCCAAGGACAGGGTGGGAGAAACACCATATATTTT.

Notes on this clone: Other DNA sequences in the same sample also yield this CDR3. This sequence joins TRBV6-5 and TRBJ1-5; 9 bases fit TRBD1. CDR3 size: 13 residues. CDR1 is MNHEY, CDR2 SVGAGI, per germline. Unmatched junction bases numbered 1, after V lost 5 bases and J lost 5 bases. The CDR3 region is CASSRQGDQPQHF. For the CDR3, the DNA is TGTGCCAGCAGTCGACAGGGGGATCAGCCCCAGCATTTT.

In DNA, the CDR3 is TGTGCCAGCAGCTTAGCCACCGGGACTATAGGCGATGAGCAGTTCTTC. Amino acid sequence: CASSLATGTIGDEQFF. The genes are TRBV7-9 and TRBJ2-1; 7 nucleotides align to TRBD2. The V gene end was trimmed by 0 bases and the J gene end by 8 bases; junction bases not matched to a gene: 10. Germline V gene data show CDR1 as SEHNR and CDR2 as FQNEAQ (reference sequence). This CDR3 comprises 16 residues.

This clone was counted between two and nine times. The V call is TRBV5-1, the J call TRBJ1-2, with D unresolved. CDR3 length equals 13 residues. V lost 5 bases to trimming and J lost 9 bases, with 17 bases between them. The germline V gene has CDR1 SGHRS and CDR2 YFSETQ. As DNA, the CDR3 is TGCGCCAGCAGGGGAGGACGGGTGATTAGCTACACCTTC. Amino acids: CASRGGRVISYTF.

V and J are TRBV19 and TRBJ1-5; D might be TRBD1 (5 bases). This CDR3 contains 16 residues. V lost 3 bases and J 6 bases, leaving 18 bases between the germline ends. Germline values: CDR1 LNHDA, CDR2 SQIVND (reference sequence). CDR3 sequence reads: CASSIVSWGDAQPQHF. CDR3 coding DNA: TGTGCCAGTAGTATCGTTTCCTGGGGGGACGCTCAGCCCCAGCATTTT.

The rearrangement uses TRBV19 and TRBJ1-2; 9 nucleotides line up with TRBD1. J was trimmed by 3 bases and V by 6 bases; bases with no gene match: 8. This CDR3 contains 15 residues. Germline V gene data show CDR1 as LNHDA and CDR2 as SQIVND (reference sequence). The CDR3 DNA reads TGTGCCAGTAGGCCCACAGGGGGCGGACACTATGGCTACACCTTC. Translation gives CASRPTGGGHYGYTF.

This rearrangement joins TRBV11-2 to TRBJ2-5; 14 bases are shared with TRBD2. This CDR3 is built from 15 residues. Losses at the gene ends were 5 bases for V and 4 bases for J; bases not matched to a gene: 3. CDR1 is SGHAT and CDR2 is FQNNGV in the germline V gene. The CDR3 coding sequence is TGTGCCAGCAGCATCGGACTAGCGGGGGGAGAGACCCAGTACTTC. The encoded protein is CASSIGLAGGETQYF.

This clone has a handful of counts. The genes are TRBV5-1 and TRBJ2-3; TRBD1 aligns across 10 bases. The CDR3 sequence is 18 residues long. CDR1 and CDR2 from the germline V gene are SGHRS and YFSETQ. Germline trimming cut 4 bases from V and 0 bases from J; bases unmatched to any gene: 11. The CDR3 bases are TGCGCCAGCAGCAGGATGACAGGGGGCCGCTCTAGCACAGATACGCAGTATTTT. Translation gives CASSRMTGGRSSTDTQYF.

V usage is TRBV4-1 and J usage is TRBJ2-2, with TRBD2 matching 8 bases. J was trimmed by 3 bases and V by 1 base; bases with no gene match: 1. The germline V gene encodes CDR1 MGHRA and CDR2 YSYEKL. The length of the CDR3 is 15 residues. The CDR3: CASSQAGGDTGELFF. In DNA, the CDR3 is TGCGCCAGCAGCCAAGCCGGGGGGGACACCGGGGAGCTGTTTTTT.